This T cell receptor beta chain originates from a study of OX40 agonist ivuxolimab in advanced cancers. On the study more broadly: Patients were dosed intravenously with ivuxolimab at 0.01 to 10 mg/kg every 2 weeks. Eligibility rules accepted prior anti-PD-1, anti-PD-L1 or anti-CTLA-4 therapy, and approximately 40% had some.

Trimming pared 10 bases from V and 1 base from J, leaving 18 bases between. The CDR3 has 15 amino acids. Germline CDR1 and CDR2: MDHEN and SYDVKM. The table came from immunoSEQ multiplex PCR; TCRdb's copy has only in-frame clones and leaves some out. The sample lists under 95,000 clones, about 90% occurring once. The rearrangement joins TRBV28 to TRBJ2-3, with D hard to call. Sample: CD4+ or CD8+ T cells sorted from blood, taken in a trial of the OX40 agonist ivuxolimab. The TCR comes from an adult with an advanced solid tumor such as melanoma, head and neck, liver or kidney cancer. CDR3 sequence (DNA): TGTGCCACTATTCCGGTGGCAGGCGGCACAGATACGCAGTATTTT. This sequence encodes CATIPVAGGTDTQYF.